A selection of T cell receptor beta chains follows, all from one sample in a study of blood T cell repertoires in COVID-19. The repertoire was sequenced with immunoSEQ multiplex PCR; TCRdb's copy has only in-frame clones and lacks some. The sample yields roughly 160,000 clones, 65% to 90% seen once. The sequenced sample was peripheral blood. The source is a man in his fifties or sixties with acute or convalescent COVID-19. Both conserved end residues are part of each CDR3. Fields, in order: CDR3 length, D gene, clone size, J gene, V gene, CDR3 protein, CDR3 DNA. D genes are given only for firm matches. Where a row states a size, it is once, few, many or the class of an expanded clone; other rows omit it.

>16|TRBD1|-|TRBJ2-7|TRBV28
CASGPSWGQGSYEQYF
TGTGCCAGCGGGCCTTCTTGGGGACAGGGGTCCTACGAGCAGTACTTC
>12|-|-|TRBJ1-6|TRBV12-3/TRBV12-4
CASRQGMGPLHF
TGTGCCAGCAGGCAGGGAATGGGACCCCTCCACTTT
>16|-|-|TRBJ2-1|TRBV5-1
CASSWLSGNFYNEQFF
TGCGCCAGCAGCTGGCTAAGCGGAAATTTCTACAATGAGCAGTTCTTC
>15|-|-|TRBJ1-2|TRBV19
CASTLTYGQNYGYTF
TGTGCCAGTACCCTCACCTATGGACAGAACTATGGCTACACCTTC
>14|-|-|TRBJ2-5|TRBV5-1
CASSVEGARETQYF
TGCGCCAGCAGCGTGGAGGGGGCACGAGAGACCCAGTACTTC
>15|-|-|TRBJ2-2|TRBV18
CASSPRQGHTGELFF
TGTGCCAGCTCACCGAGGCAGGGGCACACCGGGGAGCTGTTTTTT
>13|-|-|TRBJ1-1|TRBV5-6
CASSLGGNTEAFF
TGTGCCAGCAGCTTGGGAGGGAACACTGAAGCTTTCTTT
>14|-|-|TRBJ1-1|TRBV28
CASGVLRGNTEAFF
TGTGCCAGCGGGGTCTTGCGGGGGAACACTGAAGCTTTCTTT
>14|TRBD1|-|TRBJ2-7|TRBV28
CASSRTGRTYEQYF
TGTGCCAGCAGTCGGACAGGTAGGACCTACGAGCAGTACTTC
>14|-|-|TRBJ1-5|TRBV10-2
CASSESGGVQPQHF
TGCGCCAGCAGTGAGTCGGGGGGGGTACAGCCCCAGCATTTT
>13|-|-|TRBJ2-1|TRBV7-2
CASSLALGMSPVF
TGTGCCAGCAGCTTAGCGCTTGGTATGTCACCGGTCTTC
>10|-|few|TRBJ1-2|TRBV27
CASNRVGYTF
TGTGCCAGCAACAGGGTTGGCTACACCTTC
>15|-|-|TRBJ2-2|TRBV10-3
CAISEPGKNTGELFF
TGTGCCATCAGTGAACCCGGGAAAAACACCGGGGAGCTGTTTTTT
>15|-|-|TRBJ1-4|TRBV2
CASRLAGTSGGKLFF
TGTGCCAGCAGACTCGCCGGGACCTCTGGGGGGAAACTGTTTTTT
>20|TRBD1|-|TRBJ1-4|TRBV27
CASSLYPPGQGAKTDEKLFF
TGTGCCAGCAGTTTATACCCTCCGGGACAGGGGGCGAAAACGGATGAAAAACTGTTTTTT
>13|TRBD2|-|TRBJ2-3|TRBV30
CAWRVAGGHTQYF
TGTGCCTGGAGAGTAGCGGGAGGTCATACGCAGTATTTT
>13|TRBD2|-|TRBJ2-1|TRBV5-1
CASSLLAGDEQFF
TGCGCCAGCAGCTTACTAGCGGGAGATGAGCAGTTCTTC
>13|TRBD2|-|TRBJ2-7|TRBV7-9
CASSLAGQYEQYF
TGTGCCAGCAGTTTAGCGGGCCAATACGAGCAGTACTTC
>16|-|-|TRBJ2-6|TRBV24-1
CATSAFSISGANVLTF
TGTGCCACCAGTGCCTTCTCTATCTCTGGGGCCAACGTCCTGACTTTC
>18|TRBD1|once|TRBJ1-6|TRBV18
CASSLTAASGTDNSPLHF
TGTGCCAGCTCACTTACGGCCGCCTCCGGGACAGATAATTCACCCCTCCACTTT
>17|TRBD2|-|TRBJ2-7|TRBV10-3
CAISDLASGRMAYEQYF
TGTGCCATCAGTGATTTGGCTAGCGGGAGGATGGCCTACGAGCAGTACTTC
>14|-|-|TRBJ2-7|TRBV3-1/TRBV3-2
CASSRSGATSEQYF
TGTGCCAGCAGCCGAAGCGGCGCTACCTCAGAGCAGTACTTC